The sequence of this TCR beta chain was determined in a study of cytomegalovirus exposure and HLA in healthy donors. Trimming pared 2 bases from V and 6 bases from J, leaving 11 bases between. The germline V gene encodes CDR1 GTSNPN and CDR2 SVGIG (reference sequence). This CDR3 comprises 13 residues. 13 Jbeta primers and 60 Vbeta primers were used for the PCR. Measured with immunoSEQ multiplex PCR; TCRdb has only the in-frame clones, and not every one. The sample includes some 160,000 clones, roughly 80% of them seen just once. The TCR was taken from a woman aged 40 to 50 in good health and CMV-seropositive. The specimen was PBMCs. V is TRBV30 and J is TRBJ1-5; possible D gene TRBD1, 5 bases. The DNA of the CDR3 is TGTGCCTGGAGTTTTGCAGGGTCTCAGCCCCAGCATTTT. This gives the protein CAWSFAGSQPQHF.